The 14 T cell receptor beta chains below come from one sample, sequenced in a study of blood T cell repertoires in COVID-19. TCRdb keeps only in-frame clones here, not all; method: immunoSEQ multiplex PCR. Altogether approximately 210,000 clones are present, over 65% being singletons, with the ten largest covering approximately 2.6%. Sequenced input: peripheral blood. These receptors all come from a woman between 65 and 79 years old with active or convalescent COVID-19.

This chain connects TRBV25-1 to TRBJ2-5, with D perhaps matching TRBD1 (6 bases). V was trimmed by 8 bases and J by 2 bases, leaving 6 bases between them. The CDR3 totals 11 residues. Per the germline V gene, CDR1 is MGHDK and CDR2 is SYGVNS. CDR3 coding DNA: TGTGCCAGCGGACAGCAAGAGACCCAGTACTTC. It translates to CASGQQETQYF.

The chain uses TRBV10-3 and TRBJ2-3; D not certain. The CDR3 has 12 amino acids. The V gene's germline CDR1 is ENHRY and CDR2 SYGVKD. V was trimmed by 6 bases and J by 5 bases, leaving 9 bases between them. The CDR3 nucleotides are TGTGCCATCAGCCCCAATTTAGATACGCAGTATTTT. This sequence encodes CAISPNLDTQYF.

This clone was seen a single time. The chain is built from TRBV5-1 and TRBJ2-7; 8 positions match TRBD1. V trimming: 4 bases; J trimming: 0 bases; junction bases outside the gene matches: 3. The CDR3 is made up of 14 amino acids. Germline CDR1 reads SGHRS; CDR2 reads YFSETQ. In DNA, the CDR3 is TGCGCCAGCAGCCCGGGACAGGTCTCCTACGAGCAGTACTTC. It specifies CASSPGQVSYEQYF.

The rearrangement joins TRBV28 to TRBJ1-1; D perhaps matches TRBD1 (5 bases). Trimming pared 8 bases from V and 3 bases from J, leaving 10 bases between. This CDR3 is 12 amino acids long. CDR1 MDHEN and CDR2 SYDVKM come from the germline V gene. CDR3 amino acids: CASGTGYTEAFF. CDR3 DNA: TGTGCCAGCGGCACAGGTTACACTGAAGCTTTCTTT.

This clone was detected only once. The chain has TRBV9 and TRBJ2-7; D is undetermined. The germline gives CDR1 SGDLS, CDR2 YYNGEE. The CDR3 runs to 11 residues. Trimming removed 5 bases at V and 4 bases at J, with 7 bases between. The CDR3 sequence: CASRTRYEQYF. CDR3 nucleotide sequence: TGTGCCAGCAGGACGCGGTACGAGCAGTACTTC.

The chain recombines TRBV7-2 with TRBJ2-7, with 9 bases identical to TRBD2. V lost 0 bases to trimming and J lost 6 bases; unmatched junction nucleotides: 6. Germline CDR1 and CDR2: SGHTA and FQGNSA. There are 15 residues in the CDR3. The CDR3, as DNA: TGTGCCAGCAGCTTAGCCCCTAGCGGGACCGGCGAGCAGTACTTC. Its translation is CASSLAPSGTGEQYF.

This chain uses TRBV5-1 with TRBJ2-1; D possibly corresponds to TRBD2 (5 bases). V lost 5 bases and J lost 9, with 15 bases in between. The V gene's germline CDR1 is SGHRS and CDR2 YFSETQ. This CDR3 region has 13 residues. The CDR3 nucleotides read TGCGCCAGCAGTTCCGCCCGGGGAATTGAGCAGTTCTTC. Its protein is CASSSARGIEQFF.

The chain carries TRBV19 and TRBJ1-1; the D is unclear. V dropped 4 bases and J dropped 1 base, with 16 bases sitting between them. The CDR3 sequence is 16 residues long. Germline-derived CDR1 and CDR2 are LNHDA and SQIVND (reference sequence). The CDR3 spells CASSNPLGKGNTEAFF. In DNA form, the CDR3 reads TGTGCCAGTAGTAACCCGCTCGGGAAGGGGAACACTGAAGCTTTCTTT.

In this sample, this clone turned up a few times. The J gene is TRBJ1-6, the V gene TRBV7-2, with D possibly TRBD1 on 6 matching bases. V dropped 4 bases and J dropped 10 bases, with 14 bases sitting between them. CDR3 size: 14 residues. Germline V gene lookup returns CDR1 SGHTA and CDR2 FQGNSA. The CDR3 DNA reads as TGTGCCAGCAGCTCCGGACAGAGCGGCTCACCCCTCCACTTT. This translates into CASSSGQSGSPLHF.

The rearrangement links TRBV28 to TRBJ1-2, with 10 bases lining up with TRBD1. The length of the CDR3 is 15 residues. Looked up from germline, CDR1 is MDHEN and CDR2 is SYDVKM. With V trimmed by 0 bases and J by 6 bases, 4 bases remained unmatched. Here the CDR3 reads CASSLWTGGRDGYTF. The CDR3 DNA follows: TGTGCCAGCAGTTTATGGACAGGGGGCAGGGATGGCTACACCTTC.

This chain connects TRBV3-1 (or the pseudogene TRBV3-2) to TRBJ1-2, with D possibly being TRBD1 (5 bases). The CDR3 is made up of 13 amino acids. V lost 1 base and J 7 bases, leaving 10 bases between the germline ends. The germline V gene has CDR1 LGHDT and CDR2 YNNKEL (reference sequence). CDR3 in DNA: TGTGCCAGCAGCCAAGGGGCAGGGTCTGGCTACACCTTC. Protein sequence: CASSQGAGSGYTF.

The chain recombines TRBV30 with TRBJ1-1; D is ambiguous. V gave up 0 bases and J gave up 5 bases, with 13 bases separating them. Germline loops: CDR1 GTSNPN, CDR2 SVGIG (reference sequence). This CDR3 is built from 14 residues. The CDR3 nucleotides read TGTGCCTGGAGTGTATTACGAGGTGGGACTGAAGCTTTCTTT. It translates to CAWSVLRGGTEAFF.

V usage is TRBV7-2 and J usage is TRBJ1-2, with 7 bases matching TRBD1. Germline V gene sequence: CDR1 SGHTA, CDR2 FQGNSA. CDR3 size: 13 residues. V lost 5 bases to trimming and J lost 3 bases; unmatched junction nucleotides: 3. CDR3 sequence reads: CASSPQGDYGYTF. The CDR3 DNA sequence: TGTGCCAGCAGCCCGCAGGGGGACTATGGCTACACCTTC.

The V gene is TRBV19, the J gene TRBJ2-5; D unresolved. V lost 1 base and J 3 bases, leaving 12 bases between the germline ends. CDR3 length: 15 amino acids. Germline CDR1 reads LNHDA; CDR2 reads SQIVND (reference sequence). In DNA, the CDR3 is TGTGCCAGTAGTATAGGTTATTTGCGGAAAGAGACCCAGTACTTC. Amino acids: CASSIGYLRKETQYF.